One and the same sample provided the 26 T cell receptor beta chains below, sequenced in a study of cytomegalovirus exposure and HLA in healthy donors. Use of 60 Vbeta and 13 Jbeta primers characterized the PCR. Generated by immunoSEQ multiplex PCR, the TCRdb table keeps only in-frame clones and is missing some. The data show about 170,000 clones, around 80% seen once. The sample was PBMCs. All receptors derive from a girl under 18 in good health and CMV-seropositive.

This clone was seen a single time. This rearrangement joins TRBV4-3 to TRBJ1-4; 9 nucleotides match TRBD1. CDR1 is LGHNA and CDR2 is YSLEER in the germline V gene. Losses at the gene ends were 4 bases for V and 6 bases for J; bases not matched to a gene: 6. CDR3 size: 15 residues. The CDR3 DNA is TGCGCCAGCAGCCGCCACCGGGACAGGGATGAAAAACTGTTTTTT. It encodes CASSRHRDRDEKLFF.

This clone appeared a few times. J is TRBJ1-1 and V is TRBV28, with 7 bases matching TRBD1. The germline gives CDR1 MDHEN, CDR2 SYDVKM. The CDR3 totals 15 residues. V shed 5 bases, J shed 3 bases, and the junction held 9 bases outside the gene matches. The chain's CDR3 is CASSPPLTGYTEAFF. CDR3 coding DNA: TGTGCCAGCAGTCCCCCTCTGACAGGGTACACTGAAGCTTTCTTT.

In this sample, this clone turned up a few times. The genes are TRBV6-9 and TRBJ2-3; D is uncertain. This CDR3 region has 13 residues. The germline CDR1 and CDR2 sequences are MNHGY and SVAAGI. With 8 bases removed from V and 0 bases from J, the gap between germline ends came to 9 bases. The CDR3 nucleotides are TGTGCCAGCGCCGCCAGTAGCACAGATACGCAGTATTTT. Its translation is CASAASSTDTQYF.

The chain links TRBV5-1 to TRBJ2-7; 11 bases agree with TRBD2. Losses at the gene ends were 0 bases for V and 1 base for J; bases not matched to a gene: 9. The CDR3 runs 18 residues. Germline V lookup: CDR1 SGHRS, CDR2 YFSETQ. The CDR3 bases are TGCGCCAGCAGCTTGGCCAGATCTCCTAGCGGGGGGTCCTACGAGCAGTACTTC. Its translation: CASSLARSPSGGSYEQYF.

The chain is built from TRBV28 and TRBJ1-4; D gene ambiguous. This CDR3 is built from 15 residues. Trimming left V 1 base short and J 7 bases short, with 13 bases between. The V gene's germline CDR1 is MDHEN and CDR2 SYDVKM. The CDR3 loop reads CASSLFSSRLEKLFF. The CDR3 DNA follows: TGTGCCAGCAGTTTATTTTCATCGAGACTTGAAAAACTGTTTTTT.

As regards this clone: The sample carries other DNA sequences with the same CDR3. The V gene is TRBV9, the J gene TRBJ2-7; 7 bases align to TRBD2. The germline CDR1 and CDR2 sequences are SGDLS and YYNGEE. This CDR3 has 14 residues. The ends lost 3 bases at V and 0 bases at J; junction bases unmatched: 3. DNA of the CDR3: TGTGCCAGCAGCGGGACGGGGGGCTCCTACGAGCAGTACTTC. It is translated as CASSGTGGSYEQYF.

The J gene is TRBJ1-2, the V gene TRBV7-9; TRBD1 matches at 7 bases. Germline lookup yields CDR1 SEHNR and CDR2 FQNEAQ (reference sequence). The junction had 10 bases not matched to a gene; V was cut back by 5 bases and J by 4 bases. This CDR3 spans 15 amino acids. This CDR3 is CASSLGQEKSYGYTF. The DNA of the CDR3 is TGTGCCAGCAGCCTTGGACAGGAGAAGAGCTATGGCTACACCTTC.

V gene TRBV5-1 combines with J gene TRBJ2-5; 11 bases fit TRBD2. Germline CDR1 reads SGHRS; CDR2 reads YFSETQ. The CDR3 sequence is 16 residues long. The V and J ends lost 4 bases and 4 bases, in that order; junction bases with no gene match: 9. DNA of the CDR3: TGCGCCAGCAGCGGTGGGACTAGCGGCCCGATAGAGACCCAGTACTTC. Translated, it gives CASSGGTSGPIETQYF.

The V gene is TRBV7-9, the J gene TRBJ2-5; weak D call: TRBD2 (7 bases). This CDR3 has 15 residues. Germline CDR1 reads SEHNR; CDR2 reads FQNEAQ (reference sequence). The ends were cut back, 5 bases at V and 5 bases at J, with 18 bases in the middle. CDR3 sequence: CASSPSGGGRETQYF. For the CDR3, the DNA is TGTGCCAGCAGCCCCAGTGGCGGGGGCCGGGAGACCCAGTACTTC.

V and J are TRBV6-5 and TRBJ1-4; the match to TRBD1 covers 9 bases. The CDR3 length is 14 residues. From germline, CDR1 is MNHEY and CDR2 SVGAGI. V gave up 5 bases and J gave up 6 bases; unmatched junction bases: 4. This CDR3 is CASSMGQGYEKLFF. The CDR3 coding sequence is TGTGCCAGCAGTATGGGACAGGGTTATGAAAAACTGTTTTTT.

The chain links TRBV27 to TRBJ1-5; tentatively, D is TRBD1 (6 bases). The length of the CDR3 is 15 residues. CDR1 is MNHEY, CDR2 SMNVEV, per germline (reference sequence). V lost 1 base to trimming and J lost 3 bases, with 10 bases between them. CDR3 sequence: CASSLWGGLNQPQHF. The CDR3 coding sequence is TGTGCCAGCAGTTTATGGGGGGGCCTCAATCAGCCCCAGCATTTT.

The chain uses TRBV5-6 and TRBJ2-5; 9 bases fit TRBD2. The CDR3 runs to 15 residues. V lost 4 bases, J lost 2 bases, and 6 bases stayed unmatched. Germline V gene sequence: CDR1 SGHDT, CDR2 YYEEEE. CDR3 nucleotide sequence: TGTGCCAGCAGCAAGGGGCTAGCGGGACAAGAGACCCAGTACTTC. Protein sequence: CASSKGLAGQETQYF.

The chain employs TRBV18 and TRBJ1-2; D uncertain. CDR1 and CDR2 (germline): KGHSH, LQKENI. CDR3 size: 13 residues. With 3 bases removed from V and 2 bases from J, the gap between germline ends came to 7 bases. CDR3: CASSPPENYGYTF. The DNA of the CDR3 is TGTGCCAGCTCACCCCCAGAAAACTATGGCTACACCTTC.

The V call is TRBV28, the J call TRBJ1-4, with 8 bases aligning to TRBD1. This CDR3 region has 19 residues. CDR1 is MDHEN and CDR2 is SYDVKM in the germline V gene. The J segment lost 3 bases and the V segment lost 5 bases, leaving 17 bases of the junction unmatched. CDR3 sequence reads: CASSLKGDRKPYSNEKLFF. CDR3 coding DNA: TGTGCCAGCAGTCTAAAAGGGGACAGGAAGCCCTATTCTAATGAAAAACTGTTTTTT.

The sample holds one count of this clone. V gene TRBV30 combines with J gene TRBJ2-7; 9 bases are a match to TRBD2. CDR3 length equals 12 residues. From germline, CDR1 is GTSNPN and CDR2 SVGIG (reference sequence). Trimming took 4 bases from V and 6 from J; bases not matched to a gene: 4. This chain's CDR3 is CAWKIAGVEQYF. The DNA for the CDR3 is TGTGCCTGGAAAATAGCGGGAGTCGAGCAGTACTTC.

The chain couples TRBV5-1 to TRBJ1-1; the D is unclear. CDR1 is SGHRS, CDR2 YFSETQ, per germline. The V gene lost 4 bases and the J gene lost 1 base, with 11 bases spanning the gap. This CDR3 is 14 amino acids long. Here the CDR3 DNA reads TGCGCCAGCAGCGAGGTTACATCGAACACTGAAGCTTTCTTT. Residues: CASSEVTSNTEAFF.

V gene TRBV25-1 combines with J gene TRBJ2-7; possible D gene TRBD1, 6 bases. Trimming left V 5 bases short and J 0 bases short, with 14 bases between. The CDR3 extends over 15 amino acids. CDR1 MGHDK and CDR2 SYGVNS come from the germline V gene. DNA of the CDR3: TGTGCCAGCAGTCCCGGGACACTAAGCTCCTACGAGCAGTACTTC. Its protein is CASSPGTLSSYEQYF.

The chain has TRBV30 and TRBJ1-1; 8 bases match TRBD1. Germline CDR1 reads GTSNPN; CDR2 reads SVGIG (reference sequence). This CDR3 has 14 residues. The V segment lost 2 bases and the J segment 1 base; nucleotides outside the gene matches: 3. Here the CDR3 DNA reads TGTGCCTGGAGTCACAGGGGGGGGAACACTGAAGCTTTCTTT. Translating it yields CAWSHRGGNTEAFF.

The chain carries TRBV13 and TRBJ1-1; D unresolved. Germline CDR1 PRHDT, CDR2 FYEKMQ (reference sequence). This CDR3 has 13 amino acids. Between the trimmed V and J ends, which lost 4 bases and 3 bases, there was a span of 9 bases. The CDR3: CASSSRWDTEAFF. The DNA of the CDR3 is TGTGCCAGCAGCTCGCGGTGGGACACTGAAGCTTTCTTT.

The CDR3 loop is CAWSVGGEAEAFF. The DNA of the CDR3 is TGTGCCTGGAGTGTCGGGGGGGAGGCCGAAGCTTTCTTT. The chain is built from TRBV30 and TRBJ1-1; D possibly corresponds to TRBD1 (5 bases). V was clipped by 0 bases and J by 8 bases, with 13 bases between them. The CDR3 is made up of 13 amino acids. CDR1 and CDR2 from the germline V gene are GTSNPN and SVGIG (reference sequence).

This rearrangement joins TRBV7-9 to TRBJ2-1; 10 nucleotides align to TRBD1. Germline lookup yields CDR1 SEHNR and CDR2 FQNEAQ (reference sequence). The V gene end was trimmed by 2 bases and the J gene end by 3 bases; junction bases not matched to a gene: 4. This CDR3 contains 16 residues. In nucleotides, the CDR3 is TGTGCCAGCAGCTTACTTAGGACAGGGGGCTACAATGAGCAGTTCTTC. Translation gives CASSLLRTGGYNEQFF.

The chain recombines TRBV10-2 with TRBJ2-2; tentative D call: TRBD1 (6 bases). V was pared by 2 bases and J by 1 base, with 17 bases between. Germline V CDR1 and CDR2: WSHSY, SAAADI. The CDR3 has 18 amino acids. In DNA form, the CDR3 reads TGCGCCAGCAGTGAGGTTTTGGGTGGGGGCGAGAACACCGGGGAGCTGTTTTTT. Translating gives CASSEVLGGGENTGELFF.

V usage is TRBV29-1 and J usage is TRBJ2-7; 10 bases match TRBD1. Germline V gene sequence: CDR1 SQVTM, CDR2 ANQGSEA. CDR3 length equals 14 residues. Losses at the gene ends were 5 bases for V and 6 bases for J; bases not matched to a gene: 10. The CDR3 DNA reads TGCAGCGTTTCATGGGACAGGGGTCTATCCGAGCAGTACTTC. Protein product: CSVSWDRGLSEQYF.

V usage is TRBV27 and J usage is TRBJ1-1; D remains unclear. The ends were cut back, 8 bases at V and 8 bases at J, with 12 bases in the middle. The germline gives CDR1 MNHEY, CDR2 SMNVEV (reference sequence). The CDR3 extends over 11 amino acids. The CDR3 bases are TGTGCCAGCGGCGGGGTTAGGGAAGCTTTCTTT. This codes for CASGGVREAFF.

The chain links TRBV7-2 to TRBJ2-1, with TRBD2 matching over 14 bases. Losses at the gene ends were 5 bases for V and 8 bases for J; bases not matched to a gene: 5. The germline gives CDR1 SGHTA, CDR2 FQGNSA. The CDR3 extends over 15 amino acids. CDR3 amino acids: CASSPGLAGGYEQFF. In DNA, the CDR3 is TGTGCCAGCAGCCCCGGACTAGCGGGAGGATATGAGCAGTTCTTC.

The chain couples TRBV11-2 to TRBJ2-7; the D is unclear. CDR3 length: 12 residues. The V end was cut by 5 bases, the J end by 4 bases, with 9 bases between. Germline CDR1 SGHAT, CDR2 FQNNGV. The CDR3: CASSLGYYEQYF. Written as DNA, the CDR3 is TGTGCCAGCAGCCTCGGGTATTACGAGCAGTACTTC.